This passage covers 24 T cell receptor beta chains from one sample sequenced in a study of blood T cells in healthy people across ages. The second PCR ran about 7 to 12 cycles with a sample-barcoded 5' primer and J-beta primers. TCRdb reprocessed the 5' RACE reads via MiXCR and lists one record per CDR3 protein. Here the sample spans approximately 800,000 distinct CDR3 sequences, approximately 67% being singletons. The sequenced sample consisted of blood. Every receptor here comes from a man aged 25 to 40 in good health.

The DNA of the CDR3 is TGTGCCAGCAGTTTTGTGGGGGAGAACACAGATACGCAGTATTTT. The encoded protein is CASSFVGENTDTQYF. This rearrangement joins TRBV28 to TRBJ2-3; D could derive from TRBD1 or TRBD2 (5 bases each). V dropped 3 bases and J dropped 2 bases, with 12 bases sitting between them. The germline V gene encodes CDR1 MDHEN and CDR2 SYDVKM. The CDR3 has 15 amino acids. The entire variable domain, with the rest obtained from reference TRBV28 and TRBJ2-3, is as follows: DVKVTQSSRYLVKRTGEKVFLECVQDMDHENMFWYRQDPGLGLRLIYFSYDVKMKEKGDIPEGYSVSREKKERFSLILESASTNQTSMYLCASSFVGENTDTQYFGPGTRLTVL.

The CDR3 loop is CAISGPGSGNQPQHF. The CDR3 DNA reads as TGTGCCATCAGTGGTCCAGGATCTGGCAATCAGCCCCAGCATTTT. The rearrangement uses TRBV10-3 and TRBJ1-5; D unclear. Trimming left V 4 bases short and J 2 bases short, with 12 bases between. In germline, CDR1 is ENHRY, CDR2 SYGVKD. This CDR3 comprises 15 residues.

This clonotype was seen a handful of times. The chain uses TRBV18 and TRBJ1-2, with 8 bases matching TRBD1. The CDR3 totals 14 residues. With 3 bases clipped from V and 6 bases from J, the junction kept 6 bases outside the gene matches. Germline CDR1 KGHSH, CDR2 LQKENI. The CDR3 reads CASSPDRGRDGYTF. The DNA for the CDR3 is TGTGCCAGCTCACCCGACAGGGGACGAGATGGCTACACCTTC.

This clonotype was seen many times. This chain uses TRBV27 with TRBJ1-2; 8 bases line up with TRBD1. The germline V gene encodes CDR1 MNHEY and CDR2 SMNVEV (reference sequence). Losses at the gene ends were 6 bases for V and 4 bases for J; bases not matched to a gene: 7. The CDR3 has 14 residues. In DNA form, the CDR3 reads TGTGCCAGCAGGCCGGGACAGGATGGCTATGGCTACACCTTC. This encodes CASRPGQDGYGYTF.

This clonotype appeared a few times. The chain links TRBV7-6 to TRBJ2-7; 8 bases agree with TRBD2. This CDR3 has 16 amino acids. The trim removed 0 bases at V and 5 bases at J, leaving 9 bases unmatched. Germline CDR1 SGHVS, CDR2 FNYEAQ. CDR3 nucleotides: TGTGCCAGCAGCTTAGCGTTAGGCGGGGGGCCGAACGAGCAGTACTTC. This codes for CASSLALGGGPNEQYF.

The chain employs TRBV20-1 and TRBJ2-2; 11 bases map to TRBD2. Germline V gene lookup returns CDR1 DFQATT and CDR2 SNEGSKA (reference sequence). The CDR3 loop spans 19 amino acids. V lost 0 bases, J lost 0 bases, and 9 bases stayed unmatched. The DNA of the CDR3 is TGCAGTGCTAGAGATAGATACGGTAGCGGGGGGGCGAACACCGGGGAGCTGTTTTTT. Translation gives CSARDRYGSGGANTGELFF.

This clonotype was seen once. This sequence joins TRBV7-2 and TRBJ1-2, with 12 nucleotides matching TRBD1. The germline V gene encodes CDR1 SGHTA and CDR2 FQGNSA. The CDR3 loop spans 16 amino acids. V lost 5 bases to trimming and J lost 3 bases; unmatched junction nucleotides: 7. Here the CDR3 reads CASSMIRDRGHYGYTF. The CDR3 DNA reads as TGTGCCAGCAGCATGATTCGGGACAGGGGGCACTATGGCTACACCTTC.

The V call is TRBV20-1, the J call TRBJ1-6; D uncertain. Trimming took off 6 bases at V and 10 bases at J, with 13 bases between the two ends. Germline-derived CDR1 and CDR2 are DFQATT and SNEGSKA (reference sequence). This CDR3 contains 12 residues. CDR3 amino acids: CSAQIGMSPLHF. CDR3 DNA: TGCAGTGCACAGATAGGGATGTCACCCCTCCACTTT.

This sequence joins TRBV7-9 and TRBJ2-5; tentatively, D is TRBD1 (7 bases). Germline V gene sequence: CDR1 SEHNR, CDR2 FQNEAQ (reference sequence). The CDR3 loop spans 16 amino acids. The germline V and J ends were trimmed by 1 base and 6 bases, with 18 bases remaining between them. The CDR3 bases are TGTGCCAGCAGCTTAGGTGGAGGAGGGGGCTCGAAGACCCAGTACTTC. It is translated as CASSLGGGGGSKTQYF.

The gene calls are TRBV27 and TRBJ2-1, with 9 nucleotides matching TRBD2. The V gene's germline CDR1 is MNHEY and CDR2 SMNVEV (reference sequence). The V and J ends lost 2 bases and 1 base, in that order; junction bases with no gene match: 3. The CDR3 sequence is 16 residues long. The CDR3 DNA follows: TGTGCCAGCAGTTTAAGCGGGGGGCCTTCCTACAATGAGCAGTTCTTC. Translating it yields CASSLSGGPSYNEQFF.

This clonotype turned up a few times. V and J are TRBV20-1 and TRBJ2-5; TRBD2 matches at 7 bases. The ends lost 3 bases at V and 0 bases at J; junction bases unmatched: 7. The CDR3 covers 15 residues. Germline CDR1 and CDR2: DFQATT and SNEGSKA (reference sequence). The CDR3 DNA reads TGCAGTGCTAGTCTAAGCGGGGCGTACCAAGAGACCCAGTACTTC. Its protein product is CSASLSGAYQETQYF.

V gene TRBV28 combines with J gene TRBJ2-7; TRBD1 aligns across 9 bases. V gave up 4 bases and J gave up 5 bases; unmatched junction bases: 12. The germline V gene encodes CDR1 MDHEN and CDR2 SYDVKM. CDR3 length equals 16 residues. The CDR3 coding sequence is TGTGCCAGCAGTTCCTTGGGGACAGGGCTTGAGGACGAGCAGTACTTC. It translates to CASSSLGTGLEDEQYF. Supplemented by reference TRBV28 and TRBJ2-7, the full variable domain reads DVKVTQSSRYLVKRTGEKVFLECVQDMDHENMFWYRQDPGLGLRLIYFSYDVKMKEKGDIPEGYSVSREKKERFSLILESASTNQTSMYLCASSSLGTGLEDEQYFGPGTRLTVT.

V gene TRBV5-1 combines with J gene TRBJ2-1, with D perhaps being TRBD1 or TRBD2 (5 bases each). In germline, CDR1 is SGHRS, CDR2 YFSETQ. The CDR3 covers 15 residues. V lost 5 bases to trimming and J lost 9 bases, with 21 bases between them. CDR3 sequence: CASRTPGTPLIEQFF. The CDR3 bases are TGCGCCAGCAGGACTCCCGGGACCCCTCTAATTGAGCAGTTCTTC.

This chain uses TRBV29-1 with TRBJ1-1; 9 positions agree with TRBD1. The trim removed 6 bases at V and 5 bases at J, leaving 10 bases unmatched. The CDR3 loop spans 14 amino acids. In germline, CDR1 is SQVTM, CDR2 ANQGSEA. This CDR3 is CSVAAGTGRTEAFF. The CDR3 DNA is TGCAGCGTCGCAGCAGGGACAGGGAGGACTGAAGCTTTCTTT.

This chain uses TRBV25-1 with TRBJ1-5; tentatively, D is TRBD1 (5 bases). V lost 4 bases and J lost 9, with 13 bases in between. This CDR3 is 13 amino acids long. Germline CDR1 and CDR2: MGHDK and SYGVNS. CDR3 nucleotides: TGTGCCAGCAGTGGGGGGATATCTGGGCCCCAGCATTTT. It specifies CASSGGISGPQHF.

This clonotype was recorded a few times. The chain recombines TRBV4-2 with TRBJ2-7; 9 bases align to TRBD1. The CDR3 has 16 residues. From germline, CDR1 is LGHNA and CDR2 YNFKEQ. The junction had 11 bases not matched to a gene; V was cut back by 6 bases and J by 2 bases. CDR3 sequence (DNA): TGTGCCAGCAGTCCCAGGGACAGGGCAAAAACCTACGAGCAGTACTTC. Translated: CASSPRDRAKTYEQYF.

Only one count was recorded for this clonotype. V usage is TRBV2 and J usage is TRBJ1-6; TRBD1 might be the D (5 bases). CDR1 SNHLY and CDR2 FYNNEI come from the germline V gene. With 5 bases removed from V and 0 bases from J, the gap between germline ends came to 8 bases. The CDR3 is 15 residues long. DNA of the CDR3: TGTGCCAGCAGTCCGACAGACTCCTATAATTCACCCCTCCACTTT. Protein sequence: CASSPTDSYNSPLHF.

The chain couples TRBV15 to TRBJ2-4; 12 bases match TRBD2. The J call may be mistaken, given a closer DNA end match to TRBJ2-5. This CDR3 is 16 amino acids long. Per germline, CDR1 LNHNV and CDR2 YYDKDF (reference sequence). The CDR3 sequence is CATSRGRLAGEETQYF. DNA of the CDR3: TGTGCCACCAGCAGAGGACGACTAGCGGGGGAAGAGACCCAGTACTTC.

The gene calls are TRBV5-1 and TRBJ2-5, with 9 bases fitting TRBD2. Per the germline V gene, CDR1 is SGHRS and CDR2 is YFSETQ. The ends lost 3 bases at V and 4 bases at J; junction bases unmatched: 13. The CDR3 runs 17 residues. CDR3 protein: CASSWMMLSGGSETQYF. The CDR3 bases are TGCGCCAGCAGCTGGATGATGCTTAGCGGGGGCTCAGAGACCCAGTACTTC.

This clonotype has just a few counts. This chain links TRBV9 with TRBJ2-1; no clear D gene. The CDR3 is made up of 13 amino acids. Deletions cut 4 bases from V and 7 bases from J, with 12 bases between. Looked up from germline, CDR1 is SGDLS and CDR2 is YYNGEE. CDR3: CASSTRPGNEQFF. For the CDR3, the DNA is TGTGCCAGCAGCACCCGTCCCGGGAATGAGCAGTTCTTC.

The chain recombines TRBV5-1 with TRBJ2-5; no firm D call. Germline-derived CDR1 and CDR2 are SGHRS and YFSETQ. The CDR3 has 14 amino acids. Between the trimmed V and J ends, which lost 3 bases and 5 bases, there was a span of 14 bases. DNA of the CDR3: TGCGCCAGCAGCTCGTTCTCAAGCGCGGAGACCCAGTACTTC. It specifies CASSSFSSAETQYF.

This clonotype was seen many times. The V gene is TRBV29-1, the J gene TRBJ2-7; D uncertain. The CDR3 is 12 residues long. Trimming removed 6 bases from V and 0 bases from J, with 9 bases in between. The germline V gene encodes CDR1 SQVTM and CDR2 ANQGSEA. CDR3 amino acids: CSVTIDSYEQYF. The DNA for the CDR3 is TGCAGCGTAACCATTGACTCCTACGAGCAGTACTTC.

The CDR3 region has the DNA TGTGCCAGCAGCGCTGTCACTGAAGCTTTCTTT. Amino acid sequence: CASSAVTEAFF. J is TRBJ1-1 and V is TRBV11-2; D gene ambiguous. The CDR3 extends over 11 amino acids. The V end lost 5 bases, the J end lost 4 bases, and 5 bases lay between the germline ends. Germline-derived CDR1 and CDR2 are SGHAT and FQNNGV.

V usage is TRBV28 and J usage is TRBJ2-1; D may be TRBD1 (6 bases). The germline V gene encodes CDR1 MDHEN and CDR2 SYDVKM. The CDR3 runs to 17 residues. Trimming removed 5 bases from V and 0 bases from J, with 17 bases in between. The CDR3 DNA is TGTGCCAGCAGTCTGTGGGGGCAGGTCAGCTCCTACAATGAGCAGTTCTTC. As protein: CASSLWGQVSSYNEQFF. The full variable domain, in which reference TRBV28 and TRBJ2-1 provide the parts outside the CDR3, is DVKVTQSSRYLVKRTGEKVFLECVQDMDHENMFWYRQDPGLGLRLIYFSYDVKMKEKGDIPEGYSVSREKKERFSLILESASTNQTSMYLCASSLWGQVSSYNEQFFGPGTRLTVL.